Each of the 10 T cell receptor beta chains below was sequenced from the same sample in a study of cytomegalovirus exposure and HLA in healthy donors. Only in-frame clones appear in the TCRdb table, and some are missing; sequencing was by immunoSEQ multiplex PCR. The sample holds about 200,000 clones, 84% seen once. Material for sequencing was PBMCs. The source is a woman aged 25 to 39 in good health and CMV-seropositive.

The chain recombines TRBV6-5 with TRBJ2-2; D is uncertain. The CDR3 runs to 16 residues. Germline CDR1 reads MNHEY; CDR2 reads SVGAGI. Trimming stripped 0 bases from V and 1 base from J, with 9 bases between. In DNA, the CDR3 is TGTGCCAGCAGTTACTCGAAAACGGGGAACACCGGGGAGCTGTTTTTT. This codes for CASSYSKTGNTGELFF.

CDR3 coding DNA: TGTGCCAGCCTGGCGGGGGGCGGTGAAAAACTGTTTTTT. Its protein product is CASLAGGGEKLFF. The rearrangement links TRBV25-1 to TRBJ1-4; possible D gene TRBD1, 6 bases. The V and J ends lost 8 bases and 7 bases respectively, with 14 bases between them. This CDR3 contains 13 residues. Germline V gene sequence: CDR1 MGHDK, CDR2 SYGVNS.

V and J are TRBV4-2 and TRBJ2-1; 7 nucleotides line up with TRBD1. Per germline, CDR1 LGHNA and CDR2 YNFKEQ. The CDR3 loop spans 14 amino acids. The V segment lost 3 bases and the J segment 9 bases; nucleotides outside the gene matches: 8. CDR3 residues: CASSQPLSGGEQFF. CDR3 DNA: TGTGCCAGCAGCCAGCCATTATCAGGGGGTGAGCAGTTCTTC.

This clone has just a few counts. Additional DNA sequences in this sample encode the identical CDR3. This rearrangement joins TRBV7-2 to TRBJ2-7; D is undetermined. The CDR3 is made up of 14 amino acids. Looked up from germline, CDR1 is SGHTA and CDR2 is FQGNSA. Trimming shortened V by 1 base and J by 2 bases, and 9 bases separated the two germline ends. CDR3 amino acids: CASSLGPSAYEQYF. CDR3 DNA sequence: TGTGCCAGCAGCTTAGGGCCCTCAGCCTACGAGCAGTACTTC.

The chain recombines TRBV9 with TRBJ2-1; 7 bases are shared with TRBD2. Germline CDR1 is SGDLS and CDR2 is YYNGEE. Unmatched junction bases numbered 12, after V lost 0 bases and J lost 9 bases. This CDR3 has 16 amino acids. The CDR3 protein is CASSVDPAGTNGEQFF. The CDR3 region has the DNA TGTGCCAGCAGCGTAGATCCAGCGGGAACGAATGGTGAGCAGTTCTTC.

About this clone itself: A far larger clone is one nucleotide away, so this likely arose from a read error. The chain is built from TRBV10-1 and TRBJ2-2; D gene uncertain. V lost 5 bases and J 1 base, leaving 2 bases between the germline ends. CDR1 is WNHNN and CDR2 is SYGVQD in the germline V gene (reference sequence). This CDR3 is 12 amino acids long. The CDR3 DNA reads TGCGCCAGCAGTCGGAACACCGGGGAGCTGTTTTTT. This gives the protein CASSRNTGELFF.

This clone was observed a handful of times. The same CDR3 also results from other DNA sequences found in this sample. The chain is built from TRBV30 and TRBJ1-3; possible D gene TRBD1, 5 bases. Trimming removed 1 base at V and 4 bases at J, with 5 bases between. The germline gives CDR1 GTSNPN, CDR2 SVGIG (reference sequence). The CDR3 extends over 12 amino acids. CDR3 DNA sequence: TGTGCCTGGAGTGGACAGGGAAACACCATATATTTT. Amino acid sequence: CAWSGQGNTIYF.

This clone was observed a single time. The chain links TRBV7-9 to TRBJ1-2; a weak D match, TRBD1 (5 bases). CDR1 and CDR2 (germline): SEHNR, FQNEAQ (reference sequence). V was trimmed by 2 bases and J by 6 bases, leaving 16 bases between them. CDR3 length equals 15 residues. CDR3 in amino acids: CASSLSTGGADGYTF. The CDR3 nucleotides read TGTGCCAGCAGCTTATCGACGGGGGGAGCGGATGGCTACACCTTC.

The genes are TRBV2 and TRBJ2-2; 12 bases are a match to TRBD2. CDR3 length: 17 amino acids. V dropped 7 bases and J dropped 4; count of bases not matched to a gene: 10. CDR1 SNHLY and CDR2 FYNNEI come from the germline V gene. In DNA form, the CDR3 reads TGTGCCAGCACTAGACTAGCGGGAGTTCGGAGCACCGGGGAGCTGTTTTTT. Translated: CASTRLAGVRSTGELFF.

The chain links TRBV11-2 to TRBJ2-7; unclear D gene. CDR1 SGHAT and CDR2 FQNNGV come from the germline V gene. The V and J ends lost 0 bases and 13 bases respectively, with 13 bases between them. The CDR3 extends over 12 amino acids. In DNA form, the CDR3 reads TGTGCCAGCAGCTTAGATCGTATGGGCCGATACTTC. Translated: CASSLDRMGRYF.